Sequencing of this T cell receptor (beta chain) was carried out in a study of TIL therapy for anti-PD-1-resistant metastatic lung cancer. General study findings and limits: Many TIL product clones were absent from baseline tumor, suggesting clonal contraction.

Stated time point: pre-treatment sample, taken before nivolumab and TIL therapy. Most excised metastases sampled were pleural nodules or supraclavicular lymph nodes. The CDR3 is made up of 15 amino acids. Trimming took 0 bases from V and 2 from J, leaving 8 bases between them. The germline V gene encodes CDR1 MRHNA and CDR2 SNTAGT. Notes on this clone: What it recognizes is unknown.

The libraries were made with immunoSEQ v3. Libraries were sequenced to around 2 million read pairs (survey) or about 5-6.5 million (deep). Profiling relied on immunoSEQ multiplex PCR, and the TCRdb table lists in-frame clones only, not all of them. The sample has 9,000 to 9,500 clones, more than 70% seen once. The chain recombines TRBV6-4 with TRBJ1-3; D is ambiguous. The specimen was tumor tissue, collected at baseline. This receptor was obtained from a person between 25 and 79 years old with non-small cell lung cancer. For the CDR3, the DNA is TGTGCCAGCAGTGACTCGCAGAGACCTGGAAACACCATATATTTT. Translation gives CASSDSQRPGNTIYF.